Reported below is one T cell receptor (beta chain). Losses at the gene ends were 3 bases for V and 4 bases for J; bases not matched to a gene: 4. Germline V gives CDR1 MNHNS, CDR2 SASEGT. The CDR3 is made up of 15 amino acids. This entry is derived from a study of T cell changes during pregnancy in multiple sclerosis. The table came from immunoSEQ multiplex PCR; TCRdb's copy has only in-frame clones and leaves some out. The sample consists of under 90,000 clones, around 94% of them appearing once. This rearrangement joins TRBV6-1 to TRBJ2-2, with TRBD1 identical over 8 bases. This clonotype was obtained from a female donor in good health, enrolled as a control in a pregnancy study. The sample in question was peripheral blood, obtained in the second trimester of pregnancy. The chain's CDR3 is CASSDQGAGTGELFF. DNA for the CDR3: TGTGCCAGCAGTGATCAGGGGGCGGGCACCGGGGAGCTGTTTTTT.